This T cell receptor beta chain came from a study of blood T cells in healthy people across ages (dated by TCRdb to between 2014 and 2017). Study-level background: In model experiments, template switching captured roughly one uniquely barcoded TCR beta cDNA molecule for every two T cells. Using deep sequencing normalized with unique cDNA molecular identifiers, the study measured how TCR beta repertoire diversity changes with age. Using the same blood draw, the study looked at two additional independent replicas of 1 million unique cDNA reads for two donors, one aged 18 to 30 and the other aged 80 or older. Four age groups were formed from the donors: young (average 16 years), middle-aged (roughly 38), aged (around 62) and long-lived (roughly 81). To avoid experimental bias, donors of different ages were distributed randomly across sequencing lanes. Beyond this particular receptor, the publication reports: Estimates of total diversity from one million sequenced T cells were regarded as lower bounds and underestimates. Because the CMV infection status of the donors was unknown, age-related changes in expanded clonotypes may potentially have been confounded. The long-lived group showed more naive CD4+ T cells, fewer expanded clones and increased TCR diversity than the aged group, suggesting age selection. There was a strong correlation between observed TCR beta diversity and the percentage of naive T cells measured by flow cytometry. As age increased, observed TCR beta diversity per million T cells dropped in a roughly linear way, and a significant reduction was already evident by age approximately 40. Since profiling was done on bulk unsorted PBMCs, naive and antigen-experienced compartments could not be conclusively compared.

The donors were roughly 40 Caucasian individuals from Russia, aged roughly 6 to 95 years, who were systemically healthy. Each donor gave approximately 9.3 milliliters of peripheral blood, collected into EDTA-treated Vacutainer tubes. Ficoll-Paque density-gradient centrifugation was used to isolate PBMCs, with at least 7 million obtained per sample. Trizol reagent was used to extract total RNA from the PBMCs, yielding at least 5.5 micrograms per sample. The percentages of naive CD45RAhigh/CD27high T cells were determined by flow cytometry on a PBMC aliquot from every donor. The library was obtained by 5' RACE. The instrument given in TCRdb is Illumina HiSeq 2500. A second about 6 to 11 cycle PCR used a sample-barcoded 5' primer and a J-beta primer mix. A unique molecular identifier was introduced onto each TCR beta cDNA molecule by a template-switch 5' adaptor carrying 12 random nucleotides. Each sample yielded at least 2.5 million CDR3-containing paired-end reads. First-strand cDNA was synthesized from all RNA with the Mint cDNA synthesis kit, primed by a TRBC-specific oligonucleotide. After uracil-DNA glycosylase treatment, a first 18-cycle PCR used universal primers M1SS and BC2_uni_R on all cDNA. The authors' analysis ran thus. For normalization, 1 million high-quality reads were randomly selected from each sample, with every read carrying a distinct molecular identifier. Instead of being binned into consensus sequences, reads that shared molecular identifiers were thrown out. MiTCR, run with a Q25 quality threshold and the strictest error-elimination algorithm, handled CDR3 identification, clonotype clustering and error correction. Lower-bound total TCR beta diversity was estimated with a nonparametric unseen species model using Euler transformation. TCRdb reanalyzed the raw reads on its own, using fastp at Q25 for trimming and MiXCR for clone calling, and kept in-frame beta chains. Each record represents a unique CDR3 protein, reported with the most common genes and DNA among its rows. V and J calls and clone size were set by TCRdb, not the authors. For this sample there are 1,500,000 or so distinct CDR3 sequences; approximately 42% appear just once. The ten largest clones add up to roughly 3.7% of the sample.

At the junction V is shortened by 1 base and J by 5 bases; bases outside the gene matches: 7. Based on the germline V gene, the CDR1 and CDR2 sequences are SGHTA and FQGNSA. From its cysteine to its phenylalanine, the CDR3 spans 15 amino acids. Only the CDR3 portion is preserved as DNA: 45 bases, with reading frame beginning at the first base. This clonotype was observed a handful of times. No antigen is known for it. No qualities accompany the bases; no much larger clone lies one base away. This clonotype was sampled from a woman aged 18-29 years in good health. Input material: blood. The chain was built from TRBV7-2 and TRBJ2-7; 8 central bases correspond to TRBD1. CDR3 sequence: CASSLGVGQGNEQYF. Read as DNA, the sequence is TGTGCCAGCAGCTTAGGCGTAGGACAGGGAAACGAGCAGTACTTC.